The 10 T cell receptor beta chains listed next were all sequenced from one sample in a study of blood T cell repertoires in COVID-19. Profiled with immunoSEQ multiplex PCR; TCRdb holds only in-frame clones, not every one. The table records 90,000 to 130,000 clones, 88% of them present only once. The sequenced sample consisted of peripheral blood. These receptors all come from a human donor in a cohort sampled during active COVID-19.

This rearrangement joins TRBV7-3 to TRBJ2-1; TRBD2 matches 10 bases. CDR1 and CDR2 from the germline V gene are SGHTA and FQGTGA. The length of the CDR3 is 16 residues. With 5 bases clipped from V and 9 bases from J, the junction kept 13 bases outside the gene matches. The CDR3 loop reads CASSPRPSGGVGEQFF. The CDR3 DNA reads TGTGCCAGCAGCCCACGCCCCAGCGGGGGGGTTGGTGAGCAGTTCTTC.

This clone was seen once. The chain employs TRBV29-1 and TRBJ2-3; 10 nucleotides match TRBD2. The J segment lost 2 bases and the V segment lost 5 bases, leaving 10 bases of the junction unmatched. The germline CDR1 and CDR2 sequences are SQVTM and ANQGSEA. This CDR3 has 16 residues. Here the CDR3 reads CSVQTSGRKDTDTQYF. The CDR3 DNA is TGCAGCGTTCAGACTAGCGGGCGGAAGGACACAGATACGCAGTATTTT.

The CDR3 nucleotides read TGTGCCAGCAGCCAAGAGACAGGGACAGTGGCGGAGGCTTTCTTT. Amino acids: CASSQETGTVAEAFF. The rearrangement uses TRBV3-1 (or the pseudogene TRBV3-2) and TRBJ1-1; 7 nucleotides agree with TRBD1. Germline values: CDR1 LGHDT, CDR2 YNNKEL (reference sequence). V gave up 0 bases and J gave up 11 bases; unmatched junction bases: 12. This CDR3 has 15 amino acids.

The chain recombines TRBV6-4 with TRBJ2-7; 8 bases agree with TRBD1. There are 12 residues in the CDR3. V trimming: 6 bases; J trimming: 6 bases; junction bases outside the gene matches: 4. Looked up from germline, CDR1 is MRHNA and CDR2 is SNTAGT. CDR3: CASRGTGGEQYF. CDR3 bases: TGTGCCAGCAGAGGGACAGGTGGCGAGCAGTACTTC.

This chain links TRBV6-5 with TRBJ2-7; D is possibly TRBD1 (6 bases). This CDR3 region has 14 residues. From germline, CDR1 is MNHEY and CDR2 SVGAGI. V was shortened by 8 bases and J by 3 bases, with 17 bases between the two germline ends. CDR3 bases: TGTGCCAGCCCCAGGGATACAGGGATCTACGAGCAGTACTTC. Protein: CASPRDTGIYEQYF.

The rearrangement joins TRBV5-1 to TRBJ1-6; TRBD1 agrees at 11 bases. This CDR3 spans 15 amino acids. Germline V lookup: CDR1 SGHRS, CDR2 YFSETQ. V was clipped by 4 bases and J by 5 bases; unmatched bases: 2. CDR3 loop: CASSPGQGDNSPLHF. CDR3 DNA: TGCGCCAGCAGCCCGGGACAGGGGGATAATTCACCCCTCCACTTT. Full variable domain (rest looked up from reference TRBV5-1 and TRBJ1-6): KAGVTQTPRYLIKTRGQQVTLSCSPISGHRSVSWYQQTPGQGLQFLFEYFSETQRNKGNFPGRFSGRQFSNSRSEMNVSTLELGDSALYLCASSPGQGDNSPLHFGNGTRLTVT.

With regard to this clone: The sample has other DNA sequences that encode this CDR3 too. The rearrangement links TRBV12-3 or TRBV12-4 to TRBJ2-7; a possible D gene is TRBD1 (5 bases). Trimming stripped 6 bases from V and 3 bases from J, with 9 bases between. The CDR3 totals 12 residues. CDR3 in amino acids: CASSPQGYEQYF. Written as DNA, the CDR3 is TGTGCCAGCAGCCCTCAGGGCTACGAGCAGTACTTC.

The rearrangement joins TRBV5-1 to TRBJ1-2; 9 bases are a match to TRBD1. V dropped 4 bases and J dropped 7; count of bases not matched to a gene: 11. The germline V gene has CDR1 SGHRS and CDR2 YFSETQ. This CDR3 spans 15 amino acids. The CDR3 spells CASSPSPGTGLGYTF. The CDR3 bases are TGCGCCAGCAGCCCCTCCCCCGGGACAGGGCTTGGCTACACCTTC. The entire variable domain, with the rest obtained from reference TRBV5-1 and TRBJ1-2, is as follows: KAGVTQTPRYLIKTRGQQVTLSCSPISGHRSVSWYQQTPGQGLQFLFEYFSETQRNKGNFPGRFSGRQFSNSRSEMNVSTLELGDSALYLCASSPSPGTGLGYTFGSGTRLTVV.

V usage is TRBV15 and J usage is TRBJ1-4; D may be TRBD1 (6 bases). With 2 bases removed from V and 10 bases from J, the gap between germline ends came to 29 bases. Germline lookup yields CDR1 LNHNV and CDR2 YYDKDF (reference sequence). The CDR3 contains 19 residues. The CDR3 sequence is CATSRHRSRAGALLGKLFF. The CDR3 nucleotides read TGTGCCACCAGCAGACACCGCTCCAGGGCAGGGGCCCTTCTTGGAAAACTGTTTTTT. Combining the CDR3 with reference TRBV15 and TRBJ1-4 gives the whole variable domain DAMVIQNPRYQVTQFGKPVTLSCSQTLNHNVMYWYQQKSSQAPKLLFHYYDKDFNNEADTPDNFQSRRPNTSFCFLDIRSPGLGDTAMYLCATSRHRSRAGALLGKLFFGSGTQLSVL.

The rearrangement uses TRBV6-2 or TRBV6-3 and TRBJ1-5; D might be TRBD1 (5 bases). The V end was cut by 3 bases, the J end by 1 base, with 7 bases between. The length of the CDR3 is 14 residues. Germline-derived CDR1 and CDR2 are MNHEY and SVGEGT. CDR3 residues: CASSYKGSNQPQHF. The CDR3 nucleotides read TGTGCCAGCAGTTATAAGGGGAGCAATCAGCCCCAGCATTTT.